The present T cell receptor (beta chain) was sequenced within a study of T cell repertoires in cytomegalovirus infection. Study-wide context: Both CMV infection and a matching HLA type were indicated by public TCR beta signatures. Study-wide points: There were HLA-C-restricted CMV-specific TCR beta clonotypes dominating the ex vivo response.

There are 15 residues in the CDR3. V was shortened by 5 bases and J by 5 bases, with 14 bases between the two germline ends. Germline V gene lookup returns CDR1 SGDLS and CDR2 YYNGEE. TCRdb re-called the reads through MiXCR, storing one row per CDR3 protein. The table includes nearly 450,000 distinct CDR3 sequences, approximately 32% detected once. Note on this clonotype: Its antigen remains unidentified.

This chain joins TRBV9 and TRBJ1-6; maybe TRBD1 (5 bases). The material sequenced was PBMCs. The origin of this receptor is a human donor in good health (CMV status not recorded). Some clones in this sample may be carry-over from other donors' samples. The CDR3 here is CASRGTIGDNSPLHF. As DNA, the CDR3 is TGTGCCAGCAGGGGAACGATAGGGGATAATTCACCCCTCCACTTT.